The clone carrying this TCR beta chain was counted ten times or more. Time point of the sample: persistent/refractory GD, antithyroid drugs over 5 years with positive TRAb. RNA extracted from PBMCs served as the sequencing template. Peripheral blood, around 9 milliliters per patient, was collected in EDTA tubes. V was cut by 6 bases and J by 5 bases, with 10 bases left in between. Germline-derived CDR1 and CDR2 are SGHTA and FQGTGA. The CDR3 runs 13 residues. This specimen belongs to a study of regulatory T cells in long-lasting Graves disease. With iRepertoire HTBI primers and Arm-PCR of CDR3 regions, TCR beta libraries were built. TCRdb re-called the multiplex PCR reads with MiXCR, one entry per CDR3 protein. The sample shows roughly 490,000 distinct CDR3 sequences, 22% of them seen only once.

The chain carries TRBV7-3 and TRBJ2-2; D possibly corresponds to TRBD2 (5 bases). This material consisted of peripheral blood mononuclear cells (PBMCs), taken when the disease was refractory, from a patient treated with antithyroid drugs. This clonotype originated in a female donor with Graves disease. Here the CDR3 reads CASRERETGELFF. DNA for the CDR3: TGTGCCAGCAGGGAGAGGGAGACCGGGGAGCTGTTTTTT.